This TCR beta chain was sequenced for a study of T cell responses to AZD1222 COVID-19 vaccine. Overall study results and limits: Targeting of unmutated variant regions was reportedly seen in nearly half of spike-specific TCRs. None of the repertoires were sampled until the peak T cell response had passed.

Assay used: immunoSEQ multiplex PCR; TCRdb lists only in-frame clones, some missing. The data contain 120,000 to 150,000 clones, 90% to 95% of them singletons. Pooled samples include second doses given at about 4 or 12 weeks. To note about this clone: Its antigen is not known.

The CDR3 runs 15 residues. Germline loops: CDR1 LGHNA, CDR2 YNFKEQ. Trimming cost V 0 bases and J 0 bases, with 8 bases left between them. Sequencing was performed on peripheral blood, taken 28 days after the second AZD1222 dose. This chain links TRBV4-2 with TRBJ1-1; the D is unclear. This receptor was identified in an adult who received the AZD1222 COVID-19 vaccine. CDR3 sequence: CASSQEQRLNTEAFF. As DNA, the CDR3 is TGTGCCAGCAGCCAAGAACAGAGACTGAACACTGAAGCTTTCTTT.